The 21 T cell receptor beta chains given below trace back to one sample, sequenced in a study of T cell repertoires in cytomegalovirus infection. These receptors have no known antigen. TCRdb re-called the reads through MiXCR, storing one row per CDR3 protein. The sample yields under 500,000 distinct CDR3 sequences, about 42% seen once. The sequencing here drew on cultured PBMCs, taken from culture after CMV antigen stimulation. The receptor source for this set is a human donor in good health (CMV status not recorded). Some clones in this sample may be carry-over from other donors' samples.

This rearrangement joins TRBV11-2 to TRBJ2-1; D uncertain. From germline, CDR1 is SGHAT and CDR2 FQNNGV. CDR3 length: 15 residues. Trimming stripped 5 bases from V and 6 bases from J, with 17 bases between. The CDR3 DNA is TGTGCCAGCAGCGAGTACCCTGAAAAGGGCAATGAGCAGTTCTTC. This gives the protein CASSEYPEKGNEQFF.

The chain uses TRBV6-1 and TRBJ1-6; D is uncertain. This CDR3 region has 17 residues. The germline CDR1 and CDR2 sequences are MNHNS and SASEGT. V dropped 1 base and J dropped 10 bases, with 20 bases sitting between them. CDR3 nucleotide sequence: TGTGCCAGCAGTGAAGGCCCTTTTAGCAGTGGACTCTCACCCCTCCACTTT. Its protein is CASSEGPFSSGLSPLHF.

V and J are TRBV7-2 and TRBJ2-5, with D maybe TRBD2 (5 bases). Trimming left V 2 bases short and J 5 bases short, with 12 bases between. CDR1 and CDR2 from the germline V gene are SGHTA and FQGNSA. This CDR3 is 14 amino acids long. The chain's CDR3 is CASSLQGQRETQYF. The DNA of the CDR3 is TGTGCCAGCAGCTTACAAGGGCAGCGGGAGACCCAGTACTTC.

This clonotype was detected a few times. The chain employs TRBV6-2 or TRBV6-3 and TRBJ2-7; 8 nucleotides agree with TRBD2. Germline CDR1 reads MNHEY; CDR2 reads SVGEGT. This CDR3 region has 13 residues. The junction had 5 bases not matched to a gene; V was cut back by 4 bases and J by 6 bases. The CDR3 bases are TGTGCCAGCAGTTGGACTAGCTTCGGCGAGCAGTACTTC. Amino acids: CASSWTSFGEQYF.

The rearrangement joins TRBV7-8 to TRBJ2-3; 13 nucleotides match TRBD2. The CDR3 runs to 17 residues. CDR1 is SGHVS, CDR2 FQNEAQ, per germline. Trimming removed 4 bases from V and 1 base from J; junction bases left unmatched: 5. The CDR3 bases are TGTGCCAGCAGCTCCAATGGACTAGCGGGGGGCACAGATACGCAGTATTTT. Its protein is CASSSNGLAGGTDTQYF.

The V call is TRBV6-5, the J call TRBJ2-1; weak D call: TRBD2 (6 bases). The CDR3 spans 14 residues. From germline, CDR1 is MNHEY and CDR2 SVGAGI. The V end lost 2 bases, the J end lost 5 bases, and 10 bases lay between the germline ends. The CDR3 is CASSYDAGNNEQFF. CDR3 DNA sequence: TGTGCCAGCAGTTACGACGCGGGAAACAATGAGCAGTTCTTC.

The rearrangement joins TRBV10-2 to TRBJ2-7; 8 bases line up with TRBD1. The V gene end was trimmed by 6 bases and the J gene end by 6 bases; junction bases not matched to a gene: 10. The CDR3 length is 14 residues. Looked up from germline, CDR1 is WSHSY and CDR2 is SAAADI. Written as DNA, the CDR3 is TGCGCCAGCAGGGCCTTACAGGGGGTCGGCGAGCAGTACTTC. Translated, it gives CASRALQGVGEQYF.

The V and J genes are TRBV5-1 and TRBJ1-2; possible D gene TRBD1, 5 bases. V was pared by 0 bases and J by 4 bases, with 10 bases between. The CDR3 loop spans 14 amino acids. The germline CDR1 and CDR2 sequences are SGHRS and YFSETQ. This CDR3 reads CASSLVQGSYGYTF. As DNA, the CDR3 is TGCGCCAGCAGCTTGGTTCAGGGATCCTATGGCTACACCTTC.

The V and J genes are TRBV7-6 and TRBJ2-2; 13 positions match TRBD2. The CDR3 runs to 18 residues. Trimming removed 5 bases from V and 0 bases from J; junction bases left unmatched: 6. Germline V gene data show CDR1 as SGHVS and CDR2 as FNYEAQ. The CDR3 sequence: CASSLLAGGPSNTGELFF. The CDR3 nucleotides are TGTGCCAGCAGCCTACTAGCGGGAGGGCCTTCGAACACCGGGGAGCTGTTTTTT.

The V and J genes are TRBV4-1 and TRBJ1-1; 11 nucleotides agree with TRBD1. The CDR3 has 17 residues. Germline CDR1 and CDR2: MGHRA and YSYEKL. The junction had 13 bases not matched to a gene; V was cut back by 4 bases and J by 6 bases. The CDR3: CASSPHLTGTGGAEAFF. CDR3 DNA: TGCGCCAGCAGCCCCCATTTAACCGGGACAGGGGGAGCTGAAGCTTTCTTT.

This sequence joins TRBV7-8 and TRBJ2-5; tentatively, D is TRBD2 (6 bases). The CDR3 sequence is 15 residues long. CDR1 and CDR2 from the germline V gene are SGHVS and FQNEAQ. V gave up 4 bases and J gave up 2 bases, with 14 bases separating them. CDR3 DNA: TGTGCCAGCAGCTACCTGGACCGGGGGCAAGAGACCCAGTACTTC. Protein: CASSYLDRGQETQYF.

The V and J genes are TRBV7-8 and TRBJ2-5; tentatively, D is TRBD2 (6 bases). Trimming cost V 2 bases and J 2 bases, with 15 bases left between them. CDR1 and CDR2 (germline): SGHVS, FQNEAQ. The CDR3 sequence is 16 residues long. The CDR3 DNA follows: TGTGCCAGCAGCTTAATCCGTACGGGACTTCAAGAGACCCAGTACTTC. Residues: CASSLIRTGLQETQYF.

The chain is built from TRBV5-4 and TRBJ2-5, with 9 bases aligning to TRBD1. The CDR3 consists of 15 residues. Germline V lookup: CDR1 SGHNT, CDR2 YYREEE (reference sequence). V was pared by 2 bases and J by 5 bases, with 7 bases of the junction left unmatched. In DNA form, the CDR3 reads TGTGCCAGCAGCTTACGACAGGGGGGCCGGGAGACCCAGTACTTC. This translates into CASSLRQGGRETQYF.

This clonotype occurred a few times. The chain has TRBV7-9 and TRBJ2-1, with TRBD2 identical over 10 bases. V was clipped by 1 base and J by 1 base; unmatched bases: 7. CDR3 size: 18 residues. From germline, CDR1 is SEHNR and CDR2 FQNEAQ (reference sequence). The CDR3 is CASSLEGSGRTSYNEQFF. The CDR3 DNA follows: TGTGCCAGCAGCTTAGAAGGTAGCGGGAGGACGTCCTACAATGAGCAGTTCTTC.

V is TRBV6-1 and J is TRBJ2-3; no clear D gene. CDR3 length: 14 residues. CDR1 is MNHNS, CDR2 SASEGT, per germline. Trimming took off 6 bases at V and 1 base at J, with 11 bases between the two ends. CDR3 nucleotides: TGTGCCAGCAGGAATGACGGAGGCACAGATACGCAGTATTTT. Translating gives CASRNDGGTDTQYF.

The CDR3 here is CASSAQLELNTEAFF. In DNA, the CDR3 is TGTGCCAGCAGTGCGCAGTTGGAACTGAACACTGAAGCTTTCTTT. The chain employs TRBV6-1 and TRBJ1-1, with no clear D. The CDR3 has 15 amino acids. V lost 4 bases, J lost 0 bases, and 12 bases lay in between. Per the germline V gene, CDR1 is MNHNS and CDR2 is SASEGT.

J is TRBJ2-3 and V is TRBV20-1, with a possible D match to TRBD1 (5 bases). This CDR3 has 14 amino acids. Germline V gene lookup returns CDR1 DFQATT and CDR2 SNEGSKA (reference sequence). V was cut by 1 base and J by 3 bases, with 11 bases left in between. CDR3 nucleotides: TGCAGTGCTAGAGTAGCAGGGATTACAGATACGCAGTATTTT. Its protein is CSARVAGITDTQYF.

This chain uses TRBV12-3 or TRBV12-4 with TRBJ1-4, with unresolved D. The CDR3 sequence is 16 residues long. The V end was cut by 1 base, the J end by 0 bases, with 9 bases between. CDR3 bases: TGTGCCAGCAGTTTAGGTTCGGCTACAACTAATGAAAAACTGTTTTTT. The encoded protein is CASSLGSATTNEKLFF.

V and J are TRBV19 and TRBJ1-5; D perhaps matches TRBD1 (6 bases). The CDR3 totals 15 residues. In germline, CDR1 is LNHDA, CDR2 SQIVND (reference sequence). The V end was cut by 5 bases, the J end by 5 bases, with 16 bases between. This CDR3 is CASSVSGARDQPQHF. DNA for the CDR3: TGTGCCAGTAGTGTCTCAGGGGCGAGGGATCAGCCCCAGCATTTT. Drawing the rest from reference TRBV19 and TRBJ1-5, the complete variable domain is DGGITQSPKYLFRKEGQNVTLSCEQNLNHDAMYWYRQDPGQGLRLIYYSQIVNDFQKGDIAEGYSVSREKKESFPLTVTSAQKNPTAFYLCASSVSGARDQPQHFGDGTRLSIL.

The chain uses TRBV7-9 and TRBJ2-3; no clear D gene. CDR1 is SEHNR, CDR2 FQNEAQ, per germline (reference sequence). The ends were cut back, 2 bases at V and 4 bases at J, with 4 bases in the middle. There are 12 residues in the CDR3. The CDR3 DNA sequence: TGTGCCAGCAGCTTAACGGCAGATACGCAGTATTTT. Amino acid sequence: CASSLTADTQYF.

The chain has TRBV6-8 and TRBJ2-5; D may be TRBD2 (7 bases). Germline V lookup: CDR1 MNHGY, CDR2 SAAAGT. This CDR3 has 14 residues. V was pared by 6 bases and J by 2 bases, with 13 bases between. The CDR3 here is CASRGRGVQETQYF. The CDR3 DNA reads TGTGCCAGCAGAGGGAGGGGGGTTCAAGAGACCCAGTACTTC.